These T cell receptor beta chains were read from a single sample in a study of graft-versus-host responses after intestinal transplantation. These receptors have no known antigen. Sequencing was performed with immunoSEQ multiplex PCR; in TCRdb, only in-frame clones are kept and a portion is missing. The sample records some 120,000 clones, around 94% being singletons. The input for sequencing was unstimulated CD8+ T cells sorted from spleen or lymph node cells, taken before transplant. The origin of the receptors is a human donor who was the organ donor for an intestinal transplant. The CDR3 runs from the conserved cysteine through the conserved F or W. A D gene is named only where the DNA matches it firmly. Expanded clones are given a class, and other clones once, few, many or no size at all.

cdr3_length j_call v_call d_call clone_size cdr3_nt cdr3_aa
14 TRBJ2-7 TRBV5-5 - - TGTGCCGGCAGCCCCAATGTTAGAGGGGACGAGCAGTACTTC CAGSPNVRGDEQYF
15 TRBJ2-4 TRBV18 - - TGTGCCAGCTCACCAGAAAAACTAGCCAAAAACATTCAGTACTTC CASSPEKLAKNIQYF
16 TRBJ2-1 TRBV9 - - TGTGCCAGCAGCGGGCGGGGTAGCGGAACCTACAATGAGCAGTTCTTC CASSGRGSGTYNEQFF
16 TRBJ2-4 TRBV18 - once TGTGCCAGCTCCCCTTGGGAGGGGGAGGCCAAAAACATTCAGTACTTC CASSPWEGEAKNIQYF
14 TRBJ2-7 TRBV4-2 - - TGTGCCAGCAGCCAAGAGCGTTTAAACCACGAGCAGTACTTC CASSQERLNHEQYF
15 TRBJ1-5 TRBV4-1 - - TGCGCCAGCAGCCAAGGCCAGTATAGCAATCAGCCCCAGCATTTT CASSQGQYSNQPQHF
15 TRBJ1-1 TRBV2 TRBD1 - TGTGCCAGCAGTGACCCGGGACAGTGGAACACTGAAGCTTTCTTT CASSDPGQWNTEAFF
15 TRBJ1-1 TRBV5-5 - - TGTGCCAGCGGCAGTCGGGGATTTCCGAACACTGAAGCTTTCTTT CASGSRGFPNTEAFF
16 TRBJ2-1 TRBV9 TRBD2 - TGTGCCAGCAGCGTCTTGGGGGAGGGCCGGTGCAATGAGCAGTTCTTC CASSVLGEGRCNEQFF
16 TRBJ2-2 TRBV19 - - TGTGCCAGTAGTATGGGGGTAGGCCTGAAAGGCGGGGAGCTGTTTTTT CASSMGVGLKGGELFF
13 TRBJ1-4 TRBV4-1 TRBD1 few TGCGCCAGCAGCCGGACAGGGAATGAAAAACTGTTTTTT CASSRTGNEKLFF
17 TRBJ1-3 TRBV4-3 - - TGCGCCAGCAGCCAAGTTACGGGGACCGGCTCTGGAAACACCATATATTTT CASSQVTGTGSGNTIYF
13 TRBJ2-3 TRBV5-1 TRBD2 - TGCGCCAGCAGCATGACTAGCCCAGATACGCAGTATTTT CASSMTSPDTQYF
17 TRBJ1-1 TRBV11-2 TRBD1 - TGTGCCAGCAGCTTAGGCGGACAGGGTCGCCTGTCGCCTGAAGCTTTCTTT CASSLGGQGRLSPEAFF
14 TRBJ2-7 TRBV27 - - TGTGCCAGCAGTTTATTTGCAGGGATCCACGAGCAGTACTTC CASSLFAGIHEQYF
11 TRBJ2-5 TRBV18 - - TGTGCCAGCTCACCCCAAGAGACCCAGTACTTC CASSPQETQYF
14 TRBJ2-7 TRBV7-2 - - TGTGCCAGCAGCTCAAGGGCCCCGAGCGACGAGCAGTACTTC CASSSRAPSDEQYF
15 TRBJ2-7 TRBV5-8 - - TGTGCCAGCAGCTTGGGAAGGGTCAGCACCTACGAGCAGTACTTC CASSLGRVSTYEQYF
16 TRBJ2-3 TRBV9 - - TGTGCCAGCAGCGCACCTCTACATCCACTCACAGATACGCAGTATTTT CASSAPLHPLTDTQYF
16 TRBJ2-7 TRBV2 TRBD1 - TGTGCCAGCAGCGAGGGACCGGGACAGGAGCACTACGAGCAGTACTTC CASSEGPGQEHYEQYF
13 TRBJ2-1 TRBV28 - - TGTGCCAGCAGTTTGGTTCGGGTTGATGAGCAGTTCTTC CASSLVRVDEQFF
15 TRBJ2-7 TRBV6-6 TRBD1 - TGTGCCAGCAATTTACCTACAGGGGAGTCTCACGAGCAGTACTTC CASNLPTGESHEQYF
16 TRBJ1-3 TRBV4-1 - - TGCGCCAGCAGCCAAGCCCGGACTCTCTCTGGAAACACCATATATTTT CASSQARTLSGNTIYF
15 TRBJ2-3 TRBV19 TRBD2 - TGTGCCAGTAGCCGCCGGACTAGCGGCACAGATACGCAGTATTTT CASSRRTSGTDTQYF
14 TRBJ1-2 TRBV5-6 - - TGTGCCAGCAGCTTGGAGGGGGGCCGCTATGGCTACACCTTC CASSLEGGRYGYTF
16 TRBJ2-7 TRBV7-4 - - TGTGCCAGCAGACCAAAAGCTCCGACGGTCTCCTACGAGCAGTACTTC CASRPKAPTVSYEQYF
13 TRBJ1-1 TRBV2 TRBD1 - TGTGCCAGAAAGAGGGGACAGTACACTGAAGCTTTCTTT CARKRGQYTEAFF
14 TRBJ2-5 TRBV5-6 - - TGTGCCAGCAGCTTTGGGGCGGGACAAGAGACCCAGTACTTC CASSFGAGQETQYF
15 TRBJ2-1 TRBV9 TRBD2 - TGTGCCAGCAGCGCCGGGACTAGCTCCTACAATGAGCAGTTCTTC CASSAGTSSYNEQFF
16 TRBJ2-3 TRBV7-6 - - TGTGCCAGCAGCTCGCTCGGGACGCCTAGCACAGATACGCAGTATTTT CASSSLGTPSTDTQYF
14 TRBJ2-3 TRBV30 TRBD2 - TGTGCCTGGAGTAGGACTAGCGCCACAGATACGCAGTATTTT CAWSRTSATDTQYF
15 TRBJ2-3 TRBV2 TRBD2 - TGTGCCAGCAGTGAAGCGGCGGGACTAGCCGATACGCAGTATTTT CASSEAAGLADTQYF
15 TRBJ2-1 TRBV19 TRBD1 - TGTGCCAGTAGTATGGAGACAGGGGGGTGGAATGAGCAGTTCTTC CASSMETGGWNEQFF
13 TRBJ2-2 TRBV11-2 - - TGTGCCAGCAGCTTAGGTGGCACCGGGGAGCTGTTTTTT CASSLGGTGELFF
14 TRBJ2-3 TRBV30 - once TGTGCCTGGGATACCGGGACCTACACAGATACGCAGTATTTT CAWDTGTYTDTQYF
17 TRBJ2-2 TRBV9 - - TGTGCCAGCAGTGAGTGGGACTTTCCTGATACCCTCGGGGAGCTGTTTTTT CASSEWDFPDTLGELFF
14 TRBJ2-7 TRBV2 - - TGTGCCAGCAGTGACAGGTCTGATTCCTACGAGCAGTACTTC CASSDRSDSYEQYF
16 TRBJ2-3 TRBV15 TRBD2 - TGTGCCACCAGCACCCCCCCCGCCAGCGGGGCAGATACGCAGTATTTT CATSTPPASGADTQYF
15 TRBJ1-3 TRBV4-1 - - TGCGCCAGCAGCCAAGATGGAGGGTCTGGAAACACCATATATTTT CASSQDGGSGNTIYF
14 TRBJ1-2 TRBV28 TRBD1 - TGTGCCAGCAGTTCAAGGACAGGGCCTTATGGCTACACCTTC CASSSRTGPYGYTF
15 TRBJ2-2 TRBV19 TRBD2 - TGTGCCAGTACCATAGTAGGCGGGAGTGCCGGGGAGCTGTTTTTT CASTIVGGSAGELFF
13 TRBJ1-1 TRBV6-6 TRBD1 - TGTGCCAGCAGGCTACAGGGGACCACTGAAGCTTTCTTT CASRLQGTTEAFF
16 TRBJ2-2 TRBV6-5 - - TGTGCCAGCAGTTATAGGGGCCACGCGAACACCGGGGAGCTGTTTTTT CASSYRGHANTGELFF
14 TRBJ1-5 TRBV27 - - TGTGCCAGCAGTTTTAGAGGGAGCAATCAGCCCCAGCATTTT CASSFRGSNQPQHF
15 TRBJ1-1 TRBV7-9 TRBD1 - TGTGCCAGCAGCCCTAGACAGGGAAGCGGTACTGAAGCTTTCTTT CASSPRQGSGTEAFF
13 TRBJ2-1 TRBV28 - once TGTGCCAGCAGTTTCACCACCAACAATGAGCAGTTCTTC CASSFTTNNEQFF
16 TRBJ1-1 TRBV11-3 TRBD1 - TGTGCCAGCAGCCGAAACCACAGGGGAGGAGACACTGAAGCTTTCTTT CASSRNHRGGDTEAFF
15 TRBJ2-3 TRBV29-1 - - TGCAGCGCCGTTCCCTACATCGAGAGCACAGATACGCAGTATTTT CSAVPYIESTDTQYF
14 TRBJ2-1 TRBV2 TRBD2 - TGTGCCACCCAAACTAGCGGGAGAGGCGATGAGCAGTTCTTC CATQTSGRGDEQFF
13 TRBJ2-7 TRBV6-6 - - TGTGCCAGCAGTGACCGGGGGCCCTACGAGCAGTACTTC CASSDRGPYEQYF
14 TRBJ2-1 TRBV4-1 TRBD2 - TGCGCCAGCAGCCAAGCACCGGGGGGGAATGAGCAGTTCTTC CASSQAPGGNEQFF
15 TRBJ2-1 TRBV19 TRBD2 once TGTGCCAGTAGTTTGGAGGCTAGCGGGTACAATGAGCAGTTCTTC CASSLEASGYNEQFF
14 TRBJ2-3 TRBV7-6 - - TGTGCCAGCAGCTTAGAAGCGGAGACAGATACGCAGTATTTT CASSLEAETDTQYF